This T cell receptor (beta chain) is from a study of cytomegalovirus exposure and HLA in healthy donors. Background on the study: Within an early data release were around 87 million unique TCRs drawn from HLA-typed donors. Most donors, roughly 82% of approximately 400 genotyped, fell in the Caucasian-associated ancestry cluster.

The PCR had 60 Vbeta and 13 Jbeta primers. Clones were sequenced by immunoSEQ multiplex PCR, and TCRdb holds only the in-frame ones, with some missing. Altogether approximately 170,000 clones are present, 73% being singletons, with the ten largest covering 5% to 6.5%. This clone was counted only a few times. Its antigen is unidentified. While unrecorded immune exposures were likely, the donors were nominally healthy when sampled. General observations from the study: Among TCR beta chains, those listed as cytomegalovirus-associated numbered some 170.

V shed 4 bases and J shed 0 bases, with 5 bases lying between them. Germline V gene data show CDR1 as SGHNT and CDR2 as YYREEE (reference sequence). CDR3 length equals 12 residues. This chain uses TRBV5-4 with TRBJ2-7, with D unclear. The TCR comes from a woman under 30 in good health and CMV-seropositive. Sample: PBMCs. The CDR3 DNA sequence: TGTGCCAGCAGCCGCGACTCCTACGAGCAGTACTTC. Protein sequence: CASSRDSYEQYF.